Listed below are T cell receptor beta chains from one sample, sequenced in a study of radiotherapy plus CTLA-4 blockade in lung cancer. Measured with immunoSEQ multiplex PCR; TCRdb has only the in-frame clones, and not every one. The table shows some 100,000 clones, with over 80% occurring only once. The material was peripheral blood, obtained from a patient treated with radiotherapy plus ipilimumab. All receptors derive from a human donor with non-small cell lung cancer that progressed on radiotherapy plus ipilimumab. Each CDR3 is given with its conserved first and last residue. Fields, in order: J gene, D gene, V gene, clone size, CDR3 DNA, CDR3 protein. A D gene is named only where the DNA matches it firmly. Where a row states a size, it is once, few, many or the class of an expanded clone; other rows omit it.

TRBJ2-7 | TRBD1 | TRBV30 | - | TGTGCCTGGGGGACAGGGGGCCGATACGAGCAGTACTTC | CAWGTGGRYEQYF
TRBJ2-2 | TRBD2 | TRBV4-2 | - | TGTGCCAGCAGCCCATGGACTAGCGGGAGTCTCAGGACCGGGGAGCTGTTTTTT | CASSPWTSGSLRTGELFF
TRBJ2-3 | - | TRBV2 | - | TGTGCCAGCAGTGACACCGGTAGCACAGATACGCAGTATTTT | CASSDTGSTDTQYF
TRBJ2-3 | - | TRBV7-2 | - | TGTGCCAGCAGCTCCTGGGGGGCAGATACGCAGTATTTT | CASSSWGADTQYF
TRBJ1-1 | TRBD1 | TRBV5-1 | - | TGCGCCAGCAAGGGGAAAGACAGGGGGACTGAAGCTTTCTTT | CASKGKDRGTEAFF
TRBJ1-3 | - | TRBV7-2 | - | TGTGCCAGCAGCTTCTCTAGAAACACCACATATTTT | CASSFSRNTTYF
TRBJ1-2 | - | TRBV5-6 | - | TGTGCCAGCAGTCAATCAATGGGGGGCTATGGCTACACCTTC | CASSQSMGGYGYTF
TRBJ2-5 | TRBD1 | TRBV5-4 | few | TGTGCCAGCAGTCTTGACAGGGGGTCGGGGGAGACCCAGTACTTC | CASSLDRGSGETQYF
TRBJ1-1 | - | TRBV4-3 | once | TGCGCCAGCAGCCAGGGCCGTCAGGGGTCCGGTGAAGCTTTCTTT | CASSQGRQGSGEAFF
TRBJ2-1 | TRBD2 | TRBV19 | - | TGTGCCAGTCGTAACGGGGGACTAACCTACAATGAGCAGTTCTTC | CASRNGGLTYNEQFF
TRBJ2-7 | - | TRBV6-5 | - | TGTGCCAGCAGCTACACAGGCCTCTCCTACGAGCAGTACTTC | CASSYTGLSYEQYF
TRBJ1-3 | - | TRBV30 | - | TGTGCCTGGAGCCAGGGTTTCGCTGGAAACACCATATATTTT | CAWSQGFAGNTIYF
TRBJ1-2 | - | TRBV6-6 | - | TGTGCCAGCAGTTACGCCGAAAGCTATGGCTACACCTTC | CASSYAESYGYTF
TRBJ1-5 | TRBD1 | TRBV30 | - | TGTGCCTGGAGATCGGACAGGGGCATAAATCAGCCCCAGCATTTT | CAWRSDRGINQPQHF
TRBJ1-1 | - | TRBV10-3 | few | TGTGCCATCGGGGTAGGGGTCGACACTGAAGCTTTCTTT | CAIGVGVDTEAFF
TRBJ2-2 | TRBD1 | TRBV5-1 | - | TGCGCCAGCAGCTTGGGGGACAGGGACCTAATGGCCGGGGAGCTGTTTTTT | CASSLGDRDLMAGELFF